Here is one T cell receptor beta chain with its context. The antigen remains unidentified. Germline CDR1 is SGHDT and CDR2 is YYEEEE. V trimming: 4 bases; J trimming: 5 bases; junction bases outside the gene matches: 6. The CDR3 is made up of 15 amino acids. This specimen comes from a study of shared clonotypes between healthy human individuals. Study as a whole: Three plates were used per donor for CD4 naive, three for CD4 memory, two for CD8 naive and one for CD8 memory.

Clones were read by immunoSEQ multiplex PCR, and TCRdb kept only the in-frame ones, dropping some. This sample carries about 1.5 million clones, roughly 97% of them seen once, and the ten largest clones take roughly 1.2%. Overall study results and limits: Generally, estimated richness proved larger in naive subsets than it did in memory subsets. Among non-shared clonotypes, generation probabilities were lower than among those shared by all four donors.

This receptor was taken from a man in his thirties or forties in good health. Sequences were obtained from naive CD4+ T cells sorted from blood. Subset in this sample: CD45RA+ positively selected. The chain links TRBV5-6 to TRBJ2-2; TRBD1 matches 9 bases. The CDR3 region has the DNA TGTGCCAGCAGCACCGGGACAGGGTTTACCGGGGAGCTGTTTTTT. Translating gives CASSTGTGFTGELFF. The entire variable domain, with the rest obtained from reference TRBV5-6 and TRBJ2-2, is as follows: DAGVTQSPTHLIKTRGQQVTLRCSPKSGHDTVSWYQQALGQGPQFIFQYYEEEERQRGNFPDRFSGHQFPNYSSELNVNALLLGDSALYLCASSTGTGFTGELFFGEGSRLTVL.